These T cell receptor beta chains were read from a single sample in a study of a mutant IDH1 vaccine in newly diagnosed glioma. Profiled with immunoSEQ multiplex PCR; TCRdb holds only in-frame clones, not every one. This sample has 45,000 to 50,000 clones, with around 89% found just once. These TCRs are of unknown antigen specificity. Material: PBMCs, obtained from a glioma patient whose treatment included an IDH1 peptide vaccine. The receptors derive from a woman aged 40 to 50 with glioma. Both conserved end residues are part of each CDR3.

CASSIQGDGYTF	TRBV19	TRBJ1-2
CSALRDRVLGYTF	TRBV29-1	TRBJ1-2
CASSFQGAGTEAFF	TRBV27	TRBJ1-1
CASSQEDRGGTEAFF	TRBV4-1	TRBJ1-1
CASSQDPRRGLFDQPQHF	TRBV4-2	TRBJ1-5
CASGPLQGRLNTEAFF	TRBV5-6	TRBJ1-1
CASSEGTGETQYF	TRBV2	TRBJ2-5
CASSPGTTQYF	TRBV6-5	TRBJ2-3
CASSLSWRGGLAKNIQYF	TRBV27	TRBJ2-4
CASKGTASSGNTIYF	TRBV6-5	TRBJ1-3
CASRTGTGSYEQYF	TRBV28	TRBJ2-7
CASSGSTGPGELFF	TRBV10-1	TRBJ2-2
CASSLQGAGEKLFF	TRBV5-1	TRBJ1-4
CASSPAGQGAFQPQHF	TRBV27	TRBJ1-5
CASSQVAGSEQFF	TRBV4-1	TRBJ2-1
CSVEVGYGYTF	TRBV29-1	TRBJ1-2
CASSQVTSAEKLFF	TRBV4-1	TRBJ1-4
CASSYGTAPNTEAFF	TRBV6-5	TRBJ1-1
CASSSVDGAFF	TRBV4-1	TRBJ1-1
CASSIGQNTEAFF	TRBV5-1	TRBJ1-1
CSGRAGGEGTEAFF	TRBV29-1	TRBJ1-1
CASSLGPTGADTQYF	TRBV13	TRBJ2-3
CASSPLDSPIQPQHF	TRBV28	TRBJ1-5
CASSFSGFGTEAFF	TRBV5-6	TRBJ1-1
CASSLGDRGTGNTIYF	TRBV13	TRBJ1-3
CASSYTPRADEAFF	TRBV6-5	TRBJ1-1